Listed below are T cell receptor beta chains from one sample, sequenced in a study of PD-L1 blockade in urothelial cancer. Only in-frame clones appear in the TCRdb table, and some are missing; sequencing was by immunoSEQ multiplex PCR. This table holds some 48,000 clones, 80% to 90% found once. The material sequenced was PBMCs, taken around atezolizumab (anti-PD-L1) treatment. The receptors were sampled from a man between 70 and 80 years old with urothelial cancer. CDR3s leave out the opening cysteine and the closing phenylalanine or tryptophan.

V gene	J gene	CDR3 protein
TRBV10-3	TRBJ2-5	AISEAREETQY
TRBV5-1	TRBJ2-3	ASSSLNSYTDTQY
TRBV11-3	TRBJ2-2	ASSSERSTGELF
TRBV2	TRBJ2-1	ASCKEGGGDEQF
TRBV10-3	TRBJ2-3	AISDGLAGTTDTQY
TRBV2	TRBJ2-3	AGDRGSADTQY
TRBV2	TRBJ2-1	ASSEGQNNEQF
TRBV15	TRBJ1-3	ATSSDGGAGNTIY
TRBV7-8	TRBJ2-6	ASSPQLTLVLT
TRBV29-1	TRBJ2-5	SVETLTGTQY
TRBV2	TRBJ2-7	ASTGTRDSYEQY
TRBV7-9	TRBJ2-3	ASSSAGGGGTQY
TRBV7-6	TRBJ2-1	ASSRLATNEQF